The rows below give T cell receptor beta chains drawn from one sample of a study of blood T cell repertoires in COVID-19. Clones were sequenced by immunoSEQ multiplex PCR, and TCRdb holds only the in-frame ones, with some missing. Altogether 88,000 or so clones are present, approximately 81% being singletons, with the ten largest covering around 4.5%. The sequencing sample was made of peripheral blood. Receptors were obtained from a man in his sixties with acute or convalescent COVID-19. Both conserved end residues are trimmed from each CDR3. Each record gives: V gene, CDR3 protein.

>TRBV9
ASSPRNTGELF
>TRBV16
ASSLDRVPNIQY
>TRBV6-4
ASSDSSTSSTDTQY
>TRBV27
ASSSRLRLAGEDTQY
>TRBV9
ASSVEGLTYNEQF
>TRBV30
AWSVPSGGNLETQY
>TRBV19
ASRRDRGIGELF
>TRBV18
ASSPALGGIEQF
>TRBV6-6
ASSPHWGAGEKLF
>TRBV10-2
ASSGGQGLAEYEQY
>TRBV12-3/TRBV12-4
ASNLGSTDTQY
>TRBV5-1
ASSYSGSSYNEQF
>TRBV9
ASSVVGDYNSPLH
>TRBV19
ASSILAATYNEQF
>TRBV4-3
ASSQDGTGLAEKLF
>TRBV6-6
ASSFGHHFEQY
>TRBV5-4
ASSLSGTAPSKDQY
>TRBV9
ASSVEDFTIQY
>TRBV6-2/TRBV6-3
ASSPKDNLNYGYT
>TRBV6-2/TRBV6-3
ASSQTSGSTYEQF
>TRBV25-1
ASSESTSGRAYNEQF
>TRBV10-3
AINDRAGDGYT
>TRBV6-6
ASSNPLGKSPLH
>TRBV25-1
ASSERPGGATEAF
>TRBV21-1
ASSKRWGESYEQY
>TRBV5-1
ASSLDGTGANVLT
>TRBV11-2
ASSPYDSSGYT
>TRBV29-1
SVSGTKSYEQY
>TRBV7-9
ASSPRGPETQY
>TRBV12-5
ASGVGQANTGELF
>TRBV27
ASSLISRTTGELF
>TRBV7-3
ASSADASSGRTDTQY
>TRBV2
ASKAGTSPGNTIY
>TRBV19
ASSMEDGNYGYT
>TRBV5-1
ASSGGQPNQPQH
>TRBV10-3
AISRDTTNYGYT
>TRBV5-1
ASSDQGGDNSPLH
>TRBV25-1
ASSESGTDTQY
>TRBV20-1
SASKGGRAYEQY
>TRBV27
ASSRKGLAGGPGGADTQY
>TRBV10-3
AISEFLPEQY
>TRBV25-1
ASSPPDSHTEAF
>TRBV19
ASRGGSGGLYQETQY
>TRBV18
ASSRDRGKEQY
>TRBV25-1
ASSGTSWGEQY
>TRBV9
ASSVAPSGDEQY
>TRBV5-4
ASSLAEVGQNPREQY